These 16 T cell receptor beta chains originate from one sample sequenced in a study of a mutant IDH1 vaccine in newly diagnosed glioma. These TCRs' antigens remain unknown. Profiled with immunoSEQ multiplex PCR; TCRdb holds only in-frame clones, not every one. Found here are about 69,000 clones, around 90% of them singletons; the top ten hold 2% to 2.5%. Time point here: week 35, safety follow-up. Every vaccination contained 300 ug of the mutant IDH1 20-mer peptide and was paired with topical imiquimod. Sequenced material: PBMCs, taken from a glioma patient whose treatment included an IDH1 peptide vaccine. The receptors were sampled from a man younger than 40 with glioma.

The chain couples TRBV15 to TRBJ1-5; D not certain. V was trimmed by 5 bases and J by 2 bases, leaving 10 bases between them. CDR1 is LNHNV and CDR2 is YYDKDF in the germline V gene (reference sequence). The CDR3 runs to 14 residues. DNA for the CDR3: TGTGCCACCAGCCGCCTTACAGGCAATCAGCCCCAGCATTTT. This codes for CATSRLTGNQPQHF.

CDR3 sequence (DNA): TGCAGCGTTCTTTCGGGATTTACAGATACGCAGTATTTT. It translates to CSVLSGFTDTQYF. The V and J genes are TRBV29-1 and TRBJ2-3; D may be TRBD2 (5 bases). V lost 5 bases and J lost 3, with 12 bases in between. This CDR3 is 13 amino acids long. The germline V gene encodes CDR1 SQVTM and CDR2 ANQGSEA.

This rearrangement joins TRBV5-1 to TRBJ2-7, with 11 bases matching TRBD2. The CDR3 totals 14 residues. Losses at the gene ends were 4 bases for V and 4 bases for J; bases not matched to a gene: 4. Germline V gene sequence: CDR1 SGHRS, CDR2 YFSETQ. This CDR3 is CASSPTSGKYEQYF. The CDR3 DNA reads as TGCGCCAGCAGCCCGACTAGCGGGAAGTACGAGCAGTACTTC. The full variable domain, completed using reference TRBV5-1 and TRBJ2-7, is KAGVTQTPRYLIKTRGQQVTLSCSPISGHRSVSWYQQTPGQGLQFLFEYFSETQRNKGNFPGRFSGRQFSNSRSEMNVSTLELGDSALYLCASSPTSGKYEQYFGPGTRLTVT.

This clone was seen only a few times. This chain links TRBV25-1 with TRBJ1-5, with 9 bases fitting TRBD1. Unmatched junction bases numbered 10, after V lost 4 bases and J lost 6 bases. The CDR3 runs to 16 residues. Germline V gives CDR1 MGHDK, CDR2 SYGVNS. The chain's CDR3 is CASSVGTGQISQPQHF. CDR3 DNA: TGTGCCAGCAGTGTCGGGACAGGGCAGATTAGTCAGCCCCAGCATTTT.

This chain joins TRBV9 and TRBJ2-5; D ambiguous. Germline V gene lookup returns CDR1 SGDLS and CDR2 YYNGEE. There are 13 residues in the CDR3. V was cut by 4 bases and J by 4 bases, with 11 bases left in between. The CDR3 bases are TGTGCCAGCAGCCGGGCCTTGGGAGAGACCCAGTACTTC. It translates to CASSRALGETQYF.

This clone was recorded only once. The gene calls are TRBV25-1 and TRBJ2-5, with D perhaps matching TRBD2 (5 bases). Germline CDR1 is MGHDK and CDR2 is SYGVNS. The germline V and J ends were trimmed by 6 bases and 4 bases, with 18 bases remaining between them. The CDR3 totals 15 residues. CDR3 DNA sequence: TGTGCCAGCAGCCAACCCCAGCCGGGAAGAGAGACCCAGTACTTC. Its translation: CASSQPQPGRETQYF.

The chain combines TRBV5-1 with TRBJ2-5, with 7 bases fitting TRBD2. Germline V lookup: CDR1 SGHRS, CDR2 YFSETQ. The CDR3 is 14 amino acids. The V segment lost 3 bases and the J segment 4 bases; nucleotides outside the gene matches: 6. Here the CDR3 DNA reads TGCGCCAGCAGCTGGGAAGCGGGGAGAGAGACCCAGTACTTC. Its translation is CASSWEAGRETQYF.

This chain joins TRBV25-1 and TRBJ1-4; possibly TRBD1 for D (6 bases). This CDR3 has 17 residues. V gave up 3 bases and J gave up 0 bases, with 14 bases separating them. In germline, CDR1 is MGHDK, CDR2 SYGVNS. The CDR3, as DNA: TGTGCCAGCAGTGATAACCCAGGGGTTTCAACTAATGAAAAACTGTTTTTT. Translation gives CASSDNPGVSTNEKLFF. The full variable domain, its missing parts supplied by reference TRBV25-1 and TRBJ1-4, is EADIYQTPRYLVIGTGKKITLECSQTMGHDKMYWYQQDPGMELHLIHYSYGVNSTEKGDLSSESTVSRIRTEHFPLTLESARPSHTSQYLCASSDNPGVSTNEKLFFGSGTQLSVL.

The V gene is TRBV19, the J gene TRBJ2-3, with D possibly being TRBD2 (5 bases). Germline V lookup: CDR1 LNHDA, CDR2 SQIVND (reference sequence). V was pared by 6 bases and J by 4 bases, with 17 bases between. The CDR3 is 15 residues long. The CDR3 loop reads CASSKGFSEADTQYF. The CDR3 DNA sequence: TGTGCCAGTAGCAAAGGGTTTTCGGAGGCAGATACGCAGTATTTT.

The rearrangement uses TRBV30 and TRBJ1-1; D ambiguous. Germline CDR1 is GTSNPN and CDR2 is SVGIG (reference sequence). Trimming took off 2 bases at V and 2 bases at J, with 9 bases between the two ends. CDR3 length: 13 amino acids. In DNA, the CDR3 is TGTGCCTGGAGTAGGACTTTCAACACTGAAGCTTTCTTT. Its translation: CAWSRTFNTEAFF.

The rearrangement links TRBV2 to TRBJ1-5; D might be TRBD1 (6 bases). The CDR3 has 15 residues. The V gene's germline CDR1 is SNHLY and CDR2 FYNNEI. V lost 3 bases and J lost 6, with 15 bases in between. The chain's CDR3 is CASSDTTGRSQPQHF. The CDR3 coding sequence is TGTGCCAGCAGTGACACAACAGGGCGTAGTCAGCCCCAGCATTTT.

This chain connects TRBV20-1 to TRBJ2-1; no firm D call. V dropped 3 bases and J dropped 5 bases, with 5 bases sitting between them. Germline CDR1 and CDR2: DFQATT and SNEGSKA (reference sequence). This CDR3 has 11 residues. The CDR3 reads CSASEHNEQFF. The CDR3 DNA is TGCAGTGCTAGCGAACACAATGAGCAGTTCTTC.

This sequence joins TRBV4-2 and TRBJ2-5, with TRBD1 matching over 9 bases. Germline loops: CDR1 LGHNA, CDR2 YNFKEQ. The CDR3 is made up of 15 amino acids. J lost 4 bases, V lost 8 bases, and 11 bases had no gene match. The CDR3 bases are TGTGCCAGCTCCGGACCTGGACAGGGGCGAGAGACCCAGTACTTC. This encodes CASSGPGQGRETQYF.

In nucleotides, the CDR3 is TGTGCCTGGAGCAATGGTCGTAATTCACCCCTCCACTTT. Its translation: CAWSNGRNSPLHF. The genes are TRBV30 and TRBJ1-6; no clear D gene. The CDR3 is 13 residues long. V was clipped by 3 bases and J by 6 bases, with 9 bases between them. Germline V gives CDR1 GTSNPN, CDR2 SVGIG (reference sequence). Filled out from reference TRBV30 and TRBJ1-6, the complete variable domain reads SQTIHQWPATLVQPVGSPLSLECTVEGTSNPNLYWYRQAAGRGLQLLFYSVGIGQISSEVPQNLSASRPQDRQFILSSKKLLLSDSGFYLCAWSNGRNSPLHFGNGTRLTVT.

To note about this clone: The sample has other DNA sequences that encode this CDR3 too. This sequence joins TRBV6-1 and TRBJ2-1; 7 nucleotides align to TRBD2. J gave up 3 bases and V 4 bases, and 3 bases lay outside the gene matches. Looked up from germline, CDR1 is MNHNS and CDR2 is SASEGT. CDR3 length: 14 amino acids. CDR3 nucleotides: TGTGCCAGCAGTGGGCTAGCGGACTACAATGAGCAGTTCTTC. Translating it yields CASSGLADYNEQFF.

J is TRBJ2-1 and V is TRBV18; the D gene is possibly TRBD1 (6 bases). Trimming removed 9 bases at V and 11 bases at J, with 14 bases between. CDR1 is KGHSH, CDR2 LQKENI, per germline. The length of the CDR3 is 11 residues. CDR3 nucleotide sequence: TGTGCCAGTAGACAGGCCACCAAGCAGTTCTTC. Translated: CASRQATKQFF.